Each of the 5 T cell receptor beta chains below was sequenced from the same sample in a study of breast tumors, draining lymph nodes, adjacent tissues. TCRdb re-derived calls from the multiplex PCR reads in MiXCR, one entry per CDR3 protein. Among 25,000 or so distinct CDR3 sequences listed, roughly a quarter were seen once. Specimen: breast tumor tissue. All receptors come from a female donor with breast cancer. Some clones in this sample may be carry-over from other donors' samples.

In this sample, this clonotype turned up many times. This chain links TRBV20-1 with TRBJ2-5; the match to TRBD2 covers 9 bases. The CDR3 totals 15 residues. The J segment lost 3 bases and the V segment lost 0 bases, leaving 5 bases of the junction unmatched. The germline V gene has CDR1 DFQATT and CDR2 SNEGSKA (reference sequence). The CDR3 DNA sequence: TGCAGTGCTAGAGATCGGGCGGGAGGGAAAGAGACCCAGTACTTC. It yields the protein CSARDRAGGKETQYF.

The chain links TRBV6-1 to TRBJ2-3; 11 bases line up with TRBD2. The germline V gene encodes CDR1 MNHNS and CDR2 SASEGT. The CDR3 totals 18 residues. V dropped 6 bases and J dropped 5; count of bases not matched to a gene: 16. The DNA for the CDR3 is TGTGCCAGCAGCGCAACTAGCGGGGGAGGTTCCGAACGAGATACGCAGTATTTT. This codes for CASSATSGGGSERDTQYF.

The gene calls are TRBV20-1 and TRBJ2-3; TRBD1 matches 9 bases. V lost 3 bases, J lost 3 bases, and 7 bases stayed unmatched. Germline loops: CDR1 DFQATT, CDR2 SNEGSKA (reference sequence). The CDR3 is 15 amino acids. CDR3 coding DNA: TGCAGTGCTAGGGAGGGGGACAGGGATACAGATACGCAGTATTTT. This sequence encodes CSAREGDRDTDTQYF.

This clonotype was counted many times. This chain's CDR3 is CASSSRPPYEQYF. The CDR3 DNA follows: TGTGCCAGCAGCTCCCGCCCACCCTACGAGCAGTACTTC. The rearrangement joins TRBV7-9 to TRBJ2-7; D gene unclear. The CDR3 has 13 amino acids. V lost 4 bases and J lost 2, with 9 bases in between. Germline V gives CDR1 SEHNR, CDR2 FQNEAQ (reference sequence).

In its sample, this clonotype was seen many times. This chain uses TRBV9 with TRBJ2-3; possibly TRBD2 for D (6 bases). The V gene's germline CDR1 is SGDLS and CDR2 YYNGEE. V was shortened by 4 bases and J by 4 bases, with 19 bases between the two germline ends. The CDR3 loop spans 16 amino acids. The CDR3 loop reads CASSSRIGEVADTQYF. For the CDR3, the DNA is TGTGCCAGCAGCTCTCGGATAGGGGAGGTGGCAGATACGCAGTATTTT.